The 5 T cell receptor beta chains below were found in one sample sequenced in a study of OX40 agonist ivuxolimab in advanced cancers. Clones were sequenced by immunoSEQ multiplex PCR, and TCRdb holds only the in-frame ones, with some missing. This table holds fewer than 10,000 clones, roughly 88% found once. This specimen was CD4+ or CD8+ T cells sorted from blood, taken in a trial of the OX40 agonist ivuxolimab. Source of these receptors: an adult with an advanced solid tumor such as melanoma, head and neck, liver or kidney cancer.

The chain links TRBV7-2 to TRBJ1-2; D unclear. CDR3 size: 13 residues. Between the trimmed V and J ends, which lost 5 bases and 2 bases, there was a span of 9 bases. The germline gives CDR1 SGHTA, CDR2 FQGNSA. The CDR3 loop is CASSQGGNYGYTF. DNA of the CDR3: TGTGCCAGCAGCCAAGGCGGGAACTATGGCTACACCTTC.

The chain couples TRBV18 to TRBJ2-6; 9 nucleotides agree with TRBD1. CDR1 KGHSH and CDR2 LQKENI come from the germline V gene. J gave up 0 bases and V 6 bases, and 6 bases lay outside the gene matches. The CDR3 is made up of 17 amino acids. CDR3 loop: CASSPGQGISGANVLTF. The DNA for the CDR3 is TGTGCCAGCTCCCCCGGACAGGGGATCTCTGGGGCCAACGTCCTGACTTTC.

The sample holds one count of this clone. An end of the junction does not agree with germline; a read error may underlie this. The V and J genes are TRBV7-2 and TRBJ1-1; no reliable D call. The CDR3 has 16 amino acids. Germline lookup yields CDR1 SGHTA and CDR2 FQGNSA. Written as DNA, the CDR3 is TGTGCCAACAGCTTAGCGCGGGTGCAGTTGAACACTGAAGCTTTCTTT. Amino acids: CANSLARVQLNTEAFF.

The chain employs TRBV10-2 and TRBJ2-3, with D hard to call. The germline V gene encodes CDR1 WSHSY and CDR2 SAAADI. The CDR3 spans 12 residues. V shed 8 bases and J shed 1 base, with 7 bases lying between them. CDR3 region: CASSLGTDTQYF. For the CDR3, the DNA is TGCGCCAGCTCCCTCGGCACAGATACGCAGTATTTT.

This chain links TRBV5-1 with TRBJ1-2; 10 bases align to TRBD1. Germline V gives CDR1 SGHRS, CDR2 YFSETQ. The CDR3 runs to 14 residues. V trimming: 7 bases; J trimming: 4 bases; junction bases outside the gene matches: 7. For the CDR3, the DNA is TGCGCCAGCCACACGACAGGGGGCGGCTATGGCTACACCTTC. Protein: CASHTTGGGYGYTF. The entire variable domain, with the rest obtained from reference TRBV5-1 and TRBJ1-2, is as follows: KAGVTQTPRYLIKTRGQQVTLSCSPISGHRSVSWYQQTPGQGLQFLFEYFSETQRNKGNFPGRFSGRQFSNSRSEMNVSTLELGDSALYLCASHTTGGGYGYTFGSGTRLTVV.